These 24 T cell receptor beta chains came from one sample sequenced in a study of OX40 agonist ivuxolimab in advanced cancers. Using immunoSEQ multiplex PCR, the repertoire was profiled, and TCRdb retains in-frame clones only, with some absent. The sample yields tens of thousands of clones, approximately 91% seen once. The material sequenced was CD4+ or CD8+ T cells sorted from blood, taken in a trial of the OX40 agonist ivuxolimab. The receptor set was obtained from an adult with an advanced solid tumor such as melanoma, head and neck, liver or kidney cancer.

The CDR3 here is CASSDRGSYGYTF. CDR3 bases: TGTGCCAGCAGCGACAGGGGAAGCTATGGCTACACCTTC. The V and J genes are TRBV14 and TRBJ1-2, with 8 nucleotides matching TRBD1. Germline CDR1 and CDR2: SGHDN and FVKESK. The CDR3 consists of 13 residues. The J segment lost 4 bases and the V segment lost 5 bases, leaving 3 bases of the junction unmatched.

The gene calls are TRBV6-1 and TRBJ2-3; possibly TRBD2 for D (6 bases). Deletions cut 2 bases from V and 14 bases from J, with 14 bases between. Germline lookup yields CDR1 MNHNS and CDR2 SASEGT. The CDR3 has 12 amino acids. In DNA form, the CDR3 reads TGTGCCAGCAGTGAAAACAGCGGGCCAAGGTATTTT. This translates into CASSENSGPRYF.

V gene TRBV28 combines with J gene TRBJ1-2; unclear D gene. Trimming took 3 bases from V and 6 from J, leaving 8 bases between them. There are 12 residues in the CDR3. The germline gives CDR1 MDHEN, CDR2 SYDVKM. CDR3 DNA: TGTGCCAGCAGTTTTCGGGAGCATGGCTACACCTTC. Protein: CASSFREHGYTF.

The V call is TRBV28, the J call TRBJ2-1; TRBD2 might be the D (6 bases). This CDR3 region has 14 residues. Per the germline V gene, CDR1 is MDHEN and CDR2 is SYDVKM. V gave up 2 bases and J gave up 9 bases, with 14 bases separating them. The CDR3 spells CASSLRLVGSEQFF. The CDR3 DNA reads as TGTGCCAGCAGTTTACGACTAGTAGGTTCTGAGCAGTTCTTC.

This rearrangement joins TRBV5-6 to TRBJ1-5, with TRBD1 identical over 9 bases. V dropped 1 base and J dropped 4; count of bases not matched to a gene: 6. This CDR3 contains 16 residues. CDR1 SGHDT and CDR2 YYEEEE come from the germline V gene. The CDR3 loop is CASSLLRTGANQPQHF. Here the CDR3 DNA reads TGTGCCAGCAGCTTGCTCCGGACAGGGGCGAATCAGCCCCAGCATTTT.

V gene TRBV13 combines with J gene TRBJ2-2; TRBD1 agrees at 11 bases. Germline loops: CDR1 PRHDT, CDR2 FYEKMQ (reference sequence). V shed 5 bases, J shed 4 bases, and the junction held 12 bases outside the gene matches. The CDR3 is 18 amino acids. The CDR3 is CASSAAWTGGFFTGELFF. The CDR3 DNA is TGTGCCAGCAGCGCCGCTTGGACAGGGGGCTTTTTCACCGGGGAGCTGTTTTTT.

The chain combines TRBV4-2 with TRBJ2-7; 8 positions agree with TRBD2. Germline V lookup: CDR1 LGHNA, CDR2 YNFKEQ. The V segment lost 4 bases and the J segment 1 base; nucleotides outside the gene matches: 12. This CDR3 region has 17 residues. CDR3 coding DNA: TGTGCCAGCAGCCCGAGACTAGCGAGGAGTTCGTCCTACGAGCAGTACTTC. Its translation: CASSPRLARSSSYEQYF.

The J gene is TRBJ2-6, the V gene TRBV6-6; no clear D. CDR1 is MNHNY, CDR2 SVGAGI, per germline (reference sequence). The V and J ends lost 3 bases and 1 base respectively, with 7 bases between them. The CDR3 spans 15 residues. The CDR3: CASSYITSGANVLTF. The CDR3 DNA reads TGTGCCAGCAGTTATATAACATCTGGGGCCAACGTCCTGACTTTC.

The chain links TRBV5-1 to TRBJ1-4; tentative D call: TRBD1 (6 bases). Germline V gene lookup returns CDR1 SGHRS and CDR2 YFSETQ. Deletions cut 0 bases from V and 5 bases from J, with 11 bases between. The CDR3 has 15 residues. CDR3 nucleotide sequence: TGCGCCAGCAGCTTGGAGACAGGACCGAATGAAAAACTGTTTTTT. Its translation is CASSLETGPNEKLFF.

The genes are TRBV5-1 and TRBJ2-3; TRBD1 matches 11 bases. The CDR3 has 17 residues. Germline CDR1 SGHRS, CDR2 YFSETQ. V shed 2 bases and J 0 bases; nucleotides not matched to a gene: 5. CDR3 protein: CASSFGTGGTSTDTQYF. The CDR3 DNA is TGCGCCAGCAGCTTCGGGACAGGGGGGACTAGCACAGATACGCAGTATTTT.

V and J are TRBV6-1 and TRBJ1-2; 10 nucleotides agree with TRBD1. The CDR3 spans 15 residues. V gave up 2 bases and J gave up 4 bases; unmatched junction bases: 4. Per germline, CDR1 MNHNS and CDR2 SASEGT. This CDR3 is CASSERDRGVYGYTF. In DNA, the CDR3 is TGTGCCAGCAGTGAACGGGACAGGGGAGTCTATGGCTACACCTTC.

The rearrangement joins TRBV28 to TRBJ1-2; TRBD1 aligns across 8 bases. CDR3 length: 15 amino acids. Germline CDR1 MDHEN, CDR2 SYDVKM. Germline trimming cut 7 bases from V and 2 bases from J; bases unmatched to any gene: 9. The CDR3 protein is CASILSGQGNYGYTF. The CDR3, as DNA: TGTGCCAGCATCCTCTCCGGACAGGGAAACTATGGCTACACCTTC.

This CDR3 reads CASRTRTSGNSYNEQFF. The CDR3 DNA follows: TGTGCAAGTCGCACCCGGACTAGCGGGAACTCCTACAATGAGCAGTTCTTC. V gene TRBV12-2 combines with J gene TRBJ2-1; TRBD2 is taken as the D call from the table, unchecked against the DNA. TRBV12-2 is an annotated pseudogene. The CDR3 totals 17 residues.

The chain combines TRBV9 with TRBJ2-5; tentative D call: TRBD2 (7 bases). The germline V and J ends were trimmed by 0 bases and 3 bases, with 15 bases remaining between them. CDR1 and CDR2 (germline): SGDLS, YYNGEE. This CDR3 region has 16 residues. The CDR3 sequence is CASSVGGGTNKETQYF. The CDR3 bases are TGTGCCAGCAGCGTAGGGGGAGGGACAAACAAAGAGACCCAGTACTTC. Full variable domain (outside the CDR3, taken from reference TRBV9 and TRBJ2-5): DSGVTQTPKHLITATGQRVTLRCSPRSGDLSVYWYQQSLDQGLQFLIQYYNGEERAKGNILERFSAQQFPDLHSELNLSSLELGDSALYFCASSVGGGTNKETQYFGPGTRLLVL.

This chain links TRBV9 with TRBJ1-2, with D uncertain. Germline loops: CDR1 SGDLS, CDR2 YYNGEE. CDR3 size: 12 residues. V was cut by 4 bases and J by 5 bases, with 9 bases left in between. The CDR3 loop is CASSTRDYGYTF. The CDR3, as DNA: TGTGCCAGCAGCACTAGGGATTATGGCTACACCTTC.

The chain recombines TRBV7-2 with TRBJ2-7; TRBD2 matches at 7 bases. V gave up 0 bases and J gave up 2 bases; unmatched junction bases: 4. Germline V CDR1 and CDR2: SGHTA, FQGNSA. The CDR3 totals 15 residues. For the CDR3, the DNA is TGTGCCAGCAGCTTAGCATGGGGAGGGACCTACGAGCAGTACTTC. As protein: CASSLAWGGTYEQYF.

The chain recombines TRBV7-3 with TRBJ2-7; D might be TRBD1 (6 bases). Trimming left V 5 bases short and J 2 bases short, with 16 bases between. Germline assignment: CDR1 SGHTA and CDR2 FQGTGA. The CDR3 runs 15 residues. The chain's CDR3 is CASSPSGHAPYEQYF. The CDR3 DNA reads as TGTGCCAGCAGCCCTTCGGGACACGCGCCCTACGAGCAGTACTTC.

The gene calls are TRBV9 and TRBJ2-1, with TRBD2 identical over 10 bases. Germline trimming cut 0 bases from V and 15 bases from J; bases unmatched to any gene: 9. CDR3 length: 14 residues. The V gene's germline CDR1 is SGDLS and CDR2 YYNGEE. CDR3 amino acids: CASSVAQSSGSPFF. The CDR3 DNA is TGTGCCAGCAGCGTAGCTCAGTCTAGCGGGAGTCCGTTCTTC.

V and J are TRBV5-1 and TRBJ2-2; TRBD1 aligns across 7 bases. This CDR3 contains 16 residues. CDR1 SGHRS and CDR2 YFSETQ come from the germline V gene. The J segment lost 2 bases and the V segment lost 3 bases, leaving 7 bases of the junction unmatched. The CDR3 loop reads CASSSQGTVNTGELFF. Written as DNA, the CDR3 is TGCGCCAGCAGCTCGCAGGGGACAGTAAACACCGGGGAGCTGTTTTTT.

The J gene is TRBJ1-1, the V gene TRBV30, with 8 bases matching TRBD1. The ends lost 2 bases at V and 5 bases at J; junction bases unmatched: 10. Germline assignment: CDR1 GTSNPN and CDR2 SVGIG (reference sequence). This CDR3 has 15 residues. The CDR3 nucleotides are TGTGCCTGGAGTCTTCTTAGGACAGGGCGTACTGAAGCTTTCTTT. Encoded protein: CAWSLLRTGRTEAFF.

A word on this clone: Its ends do not fully match the called genes, so a read error is possible. V usage is TRBV7-8 and J usage is TRBJ2-3; TRBD2 matches 12 bases. In germline, CDR1 is SGHVS, CDR2 FQNEAQ. CDR3 length equals 20 residues. DNA for the CDR3: TGTGCCAGCAGCCCTTATCGACTAGCGGGAGATTTACAGGGCACGGATACGCAGTATTTT. As protein: CASSPYRLAGDLQGTDTQYF.

V gene TRBV4-3 combines with J gene TRBJ2-5, with 8 bases fitting TRBD2. V lost 0 bases, J lost 7 bases, and 7 bases stayed unmatched. This CDR3 is 15 amino acids long. Germline CDR1 is LGHNA and CDR2 is YSLEER. As DNA, the CDR3 is TGCGCCAGCAGCCAAGAGGGCGGGAGGACTGGGACCCAGTACTTC. This translates into CASSQEGGRTGTQYF.

This rearrangement joins TRBV28 to TRBJ2-7; D is unclear. The CDR3 spans 11 residues. V lost 3 bases to trimming and J lost 6 bases, with 6 bases between them. Germline V gene data show CDR1 as MDHEN and CDR2 as SYDVKM. The CDR3 loop is CASSLDREQYF. As DNA, the CDR3 is TGTGCCAGCAGTTTGGACCGCGAGCAGTACTTC. Supplemented by reference TRBV28 and TRBJ2-7, the full variable domain reads DVKVTQSSRYLVKRTGEKVFLECVQDMDHENMFWYRQDPGLGLRLIYFSYDVKMKEKGDIPEGYSVSREKKERFSLILESASTNQTSMYLCASSLDREQYFGPGTRLTVT.

In DNA form, the CDR3 reads TGTGCCAGCAGCTTCACTAGCGGTTCCTACAATGAGCAGTTCTTC. Its protein product is CASSFTSGSYNEQFF. V usage is TRBV7-3 and J usage is TRBJ2-1, with 8 bases lining up with TRBD2. V gave up 3 bases and J gave up 1 base; unmatched junction bases: 2. Germline V gene lookup returns CDR1 SGHTA and CDR2 FQGTGA. The CDR3 consists of 15 residues.